The clone carrying this TCR beta chain was picked up one time. Its target is unknown. Single viable CD3+CD4+CD8-CD45RO+ cells were sorted as the memory CD4+ T cells. Serostatus was set by detecting CMV pp150, pp28, p38, p52 IgG. After thawing, CD4+ T cells were positively selected. The sample is drawn from a study of memory CD4+ T cells and cytomegalovirus serostatus. On the study more broadly: Of the healthy Belgian adults, 9 or 10 were CMV seropositive and 20 to 30 seronegative.

Regarding the study as a whole: CD4+ memory repertoires contained about 40% of the roughly 150 reported CMV TCRbeta sequences.

The germline gives CDR1 MNHNS, CDR2 SASEGT. CDR3 length equals 14 residues. J lost 3 bases, V lost 6 bases, and 7 bases had no gene match. The method was immunoSEQ multiplex PCR; TCRdb's version includes in-frame clones alone and lacks a portion of them. This table has some 60,000 clones, around 80% appearing once. This sequence was found in an adult in good health and CMV-seronegative. The genes are TRBV6-1 and TRBJ2-7, with 8 bases fitting TRBD1. The sequenced sample was memory CD4+ T cells from blood. The CDR3 DNA reads TGTGCCAGCAGAGTCGGACAGGGCCACTACGAGCAGTACTTC. Its protein product is CASRVGQGHYEQYF.